The clone carrying this TCR beta chain was detected a few times. The antigen remains undetermined. The sample comes from a study of identical twins. Notes on the study in general: Insertions were fewer in abundant cord blood beta clonotypes, whereas memory repertoires showed none of this pattern. Weaker excess twin sharing was observed in beta out-of-frame sequences.

Germline lookup yields CDR1 SGHNT and CDR2 YYREEE (reference sequence). The CDR3 is made up of 16 amino acids. Trimming took 4 bases from V and 4 from J, leaving 15 bases between them. TCRdb independently ran MiXCR on the 5' RACE reads; one entry per CDR3 protein. This table holds some 660,000 distinct CDR3 sequences, 8.6% found once. The same data also went into a second study, on yellow fever vaccine responses in identical twins.

The origin of this receptor is a woman under 30 in good health. Material for sequencing was PBMCs. This rearrangement joins TRBV5-4 to TRBJ2-6; D gene uncertain. The CDR3 DNA is TGTGCCAGCAGCCGTGAAGACAAGTTCGGGGCCAACGTCCTGACTTTC. Translating gives CASSREDKFGANVLTF.